This passage covers 30 T cell receptor beta chains from one sample sequenced in a study of T cell responses to AZD1222 COVID-19 vaccine. TCRdb keeps only in-frame clones here, not all; method: immunoSEQ multiplex PCR. The sample has 150,000 to 200,000 clones, around 90% seen once. Material: peripheral blood, obtained on day 0 of AZD1222 vaccination. The receptors originated from an adult in good health.

The J gene is TRBJ2-2, the V gene TRBV7-2; perhaps TRBD2 as D (5 bases). V lost 5 bases and J lost 3, with 13 bases in between. This CDR3 is built from 15 residues. Germline loops: CDR1 SGHTA, CDR2 FQGNSA. CDR3 bases: TGTGCCAGCAGCCCCTCTCGCGGGTACACCGGGGAGCTGTTTTTT. Its translation is CASSPSRGYTGELFF.

The chain carries TRBV28 and TRBJ1-2, with TRBD1 identical over 11 bases. The CDR3 extends over 14 amino acids. Germline V gene lookup returns CDR1 MDHEN and CDR2 SYDVKM. J was trimmed by 4 bases and V by 5 bases; bases with no gene match: 3. The CDR3 reads CASSHGTGGYGYTF. The CDR3 coding sequence is TGTGCCAGCAGTCACGGGACAGGGGGCTATGGCTACACCTTC.

The rearrangement links TRBV2 to TRBJ2-1; D could derive from TRBD1 or TRBD2 (5 bases each). The germline gives CDR1 SNHLY, CDR2 FYNNEI. Trimming pared 0 bases from V and 10 bases from J, leaving 19 bases between. The CDR3 loop spans 16 amino acids. This CDR3 is CASSEARSGRWGEQFF. In DNA form, the CDR3 reads TGTGCCAGCAGTGAAGCGAGGAGCGGCCGATGGGGGGAGCAGTTCTTC.

The V and J genes are TRBV28 and TRBJ1-3, with unresolved D. CDR1 and CDR2 (germline): MDHEN, SYDVKM. The CDR3 is 16 residues long. Trimming cost V 2 bases and J 8 bases, with 19 bases left between them. The CDR3 is CASSLRYTRKWDTIYF. The CDR3 region has the DNA TGTGCCAGCAGTTTAAGATACACCCGTAAGTGGGACACCATATATTTT.

The CDR3 spells CASSLVDSNYGYTF. In DNA form, the CDR3 reads TGTGCCAGCAGCTTAGTCGATTCTAACTATGGCTACACCTTC. The gene calls are TRBV7-9 and TRBJ1-2; D remains unclear. The V gene's germline CDR1 is SEHNR and CDR2 FQNEAQ (reference sequence). CDR3 length equals 14 residues. The V end lost 1 base, the J end lost 0 bases, and 6 bases lay between the germline ends.

The rearrangement links TRBV5-4 to TRBJ1-2; weak D call: TRBD1 (6 bases). Trimming stripped 4 bases from V and 1 base from J, with 11 bases between. Germline CDR1 reads SGHNT; CDR2 reads YYREEE (reference sequence). This CDR3 is built from 14 residues. The CDR3, as DNA: TGTGCCAGCAGCCAGGACAGCCTTAACTATGGCTACACCTTC. Translating it yields CASSQDSLNYGYTF.

This chain links TRBV30 with TRBJ1-1; 8 bases match TRBD1. The germline V gene has CDR1 GTSNPN and CDR2 SVGIG (reference sequence). CDR3 length equals 15 residues. The V segment lost 3 bases and the J segment 0 bases; nucleotides outside the gene matches: 6. In DNA form, the CDR3 reads TGTGCCTGGAGACCCCCGGACAGGGTGAACACTGAAGCTTTCTTT. The encoded protein is CAWRPPDRVNTEAFF.

The J gene is TRBJ1-1, the V gene TRBV6-5; TRBD1 matches 10 bases. V lost 2 bases to trimming and J lost 7 bases; unmatched junction nucleotides: 4. The CDR3 runs to 14 residues. The germline V gene encodes CDR1 MNHEY and CDR2 SVGAGI. CDR3 sequence reads: CASSYGQGGNEAFF. In DNA form, the CDR3 reads TGTGCCAGCAGTTACGGACAGGGGGGGAATGAAGCTTTCTTT.

The chain is built from TRBV14 and TRBJ1-2, with D possibly matching TRBD1 (6 bases). Germline values: CDR1 SGHDN, CDR2 FVKESK. With 3 bases removed from V and 0 bases from J, the gap between germline ends came to 11 bases. CDR3 length equals 15 residues. The CDR3 DNA is TGTGCCAGCAGCCACAGGGGCTTAGCTAACTATGGCTACACCTTC. Residues: CASSHRGLANYGYTF.

The chain combines TRBV6-2 or TRBV6-3 with TRBJ1-5; D is perhaps TRBD1 (5 bases). V shed 6 bases and J shed 4 bases, with 19 bases lying between them. The CDR3 contains 16 residues. The germline V gene has CDR1 MNHEY and CDR2 SVGEGT. The CDR3 nucleotides are TGTGCCAGCAGCTATGGGACTTTTCGGGGTAATCAGCCCCAGCATTTT. It translates to CASSYGTFRGNQPQHF.

The rearrangement uses TRBV2 and TRBJ1-4, with TRBD1 matching 10 bases. The germline V gene encodes CDR1 SNHLY and CDR2 FYNNEI. This CDR3 contains 13 residues. The V and J ends lost 6 bases and 14 bases, in that order; junction bases with no gene match: 9. The CDR3 is CASSRQGAFRLFF. The DNA of the CDR3 is TGTGCCAGCAGCCGACAGGGGGCGTTCAGGCTGTTTTTT.

The gene calls are TRBV7-2 and TRBJ1-2; D is perhaps TRBD1 (5 bases). Germline V gene sequence: CDR1 SGHTA, CDR2 FQGNSA. The CDR3 covers 15 residues. V lost 3 bases, J lost 7 bases, and 18 bases lay in between. The CDR3 loop is CASSLDRGILGGYTF. The CDR3 DNA follows: TGTGCCAGCAGCTTGGACCGGGGGATCCTAGGTGGCTACACCTTC.

V gene TRBV4-2 combines with J gene TRBJ2-1; D unclear. Trimming removed 0 bases at V and 6 bases at J, with 6 bases between. From germline, CDR1 is LGHNA and CDR2 YNFKEQ. This CDR3 is 13 amino acids long. For the CDR3, the DNA is TGTGCCAGCAGCCAAGAGAGCCCCAATGAGCAGTTCTTC. This translates into CASSQESPNEQFF.

This chain joins TRBV27 and TRBJ1-2; 9 positions match TRBD1. From germline, CDR1 is MNHEY and CDR2 SMNVEV (reference sequence). This CDR3 contains 13 residues. V was clipped by 6 bases and J by 7 bases; unmatched bases: 6. CDR3 DNA sequence: TGTGCCAGCAGGGACAGGGGATGGGGTGGCTACACCTTC. It translates to CASRDRGWGGYTF.

The rearrangement links TRBV7-9 to TRBJ2-7, with D possibly being TRBD1 (6 bases). Trimming took 2 bases from V and 1 from J, leaving 18 bases between them. The germline gives CDR1 SEHNR, CDR2 FQNEAQ (reference sequence). This CDR3 has 17 residues. The CDR3 DNA sequence: TGTGCCAGCAGCTTAATATTGACAGGTGAAGCTTCCTACGAGCAGTACTTC. Translated: CASSLILTGEASYEQYF.

This clone has just one count. The gene calls are TRBV5-5 and TRBJ1-6; tentative D call: TRBD1 (6 bases). CDR3 length: 13 residues. V lost 0 bases, J lost 11 bases, and 9 bases lay in between. The germline V gene encodes CDR1 SGHKS and CDR2 YYEKEE (reference sequence). CDR3 in DNA: TGTGCCAGCAGCTTGGCCAGGGACACACCCCTCCACTTT. Translating gives CASSLARDTPLHF.

This clone was recorded once. V gene TRBV21-1 combines with J gene TRBJ1-1; the table calls TRBD1, which could not be checked here. TRBV21-1 counts as a pseudogene. CDR3 length equals 15 residues. The CDR3 DNA reads as TGTGCCAGCAGCGCCCGGGACAGAAGGGACACTGAAGCTTTCTTT. Its protein product is CASSARDRRDTEAFF.

The V and J genes are TRBV5-1 and TRBJ2-7, with D perhaps matching TRBD1 or TRBD2 (6 bases each). Germline values: CDR1 SGHRS, CDR2 YFSETQ. V lost 2 bases and J 3 bases, leaving 12 bases between the germline ends. This CDR3 comprises 14 residues. CDR3 loop: CASSLGGLYYEQYF. CDR3 bases: TGCGCCAGCAGCTTAGGGGGGCTCTACTACGAGCAGTACTTC.

The rearrangement uses TRBV15 and TRBJ1-5, with D hard to call. The V and J ends lost 2 bases and 4 bases respectively, with 18 bases between them. The CDR3 is 17 residues long. Germline CDR1 reads LNHNV; CDR2 reads YYDKDF (reference sequence). CDR3 sequence: CATSRLHPGGRNQPQHF. The CDR3, as DNA: TGTGCCACCAGCAGACTCCATCCGGGAGGGAGGAATCAGCCCCAGCATTTT.

This rearrangement joins TRBV6-5 to TRBJ1-2; D is undetermined. Germline V gene data show CDR1 as MNHEY and CDR2 as SVGAGI. The CDR3 covers 16 residues. V dropped 0 bases and J dropped 0 bases, with 11 bases sitting between them. The CDR3 here is CASSYSNTFSNYGYTF. The CDR3 DNA sequence: TGTGCCAGCAGTTACTCGAACACCTTCTCTAACTATGGCTACACCTTC.

This clone was picked up one time. The CDR3 DNA reads as TGTGCCAGCCGGACTTCCCCGAACACTGAAGCTTTCTTT. Translating gives CASRTSPNTEAFF. This chain uses TRBV2 with TRBJ1-1; D is uncertain. V lost 8 bases and J lost 1, with 11 bases in between. This CDR3 has 13 residues. Germline V gene lookup returns CDR1 SNHLY and CDR2 FYNNEI.

This rearrangement joins TRBV19 to TRBJ2-7; D is possibly TRBD2 (5 bases). From germline, CDR1 is LNHDA and CDR2 SQIVND (reference sequence). This CDR3 spans 14 amino acids. Trimming removed 2 bases at V and 5 bases at J, with 13 bases between. The chain's CDR3 is CASSIISLGDEQYF. The CDR3 coding sequence is TGTGCCAGTAGTATAATCTCTCTCGGGGACGAGCAGTACTTC.

The chain has TRBV10-3 and TRBJ2-7, with 9 bases fitting TRBD1. Per germline, CDR1 ENHRY and CDR2 SYGVKD. The CDR3 loop spans 14 amino acids. Trimming cost V 6 bases and J 1 base; bases outside gene matches: 4. This CDR3 is CAISSGQGSYEQYF. CDR3 nucleotide sequence: TGTGCCATCAGCTCCGGACAGGGGTCCTACGAGCAGTACTTC.

The rearrangement joins TRBV5-6 to TRBJ1-4; D is perhaps TRBD1 (5 bases). Germline loops: CDR1 SGHDT, CDR2 YYEEEE. V was pared by 0 bases and J by 5 bases, with 11 bases between. The CDR3 runs to 15 residues. CDR3 coding DNA: TGTGCCAGCAGCTTGGGCGGCAGGGTAAATGAAAAACTGTTTTTT. Its protein is CASSLGGRVNEKLFF.

The chain combines TRBV2 with TRBJ2-1, with D hard to call. The CDR3 consists of 12 residues. Germline V gives CDR1 SNHLY, CDR2 FYNNEI. The germline V and J ends were trimmed by 5 bases and 3 bases, with 5 bases remaining between them. The chain's CDR3 is CASSTDYNEQFF. CDR3 DNA sequence: TGTGCCAGCAGTACCGACTACAATGAGCAGTTCTTC.

There are a few counts of this clone. The chain joins TRBV4-1 to TRBJ1-6, with a weak D call TRBD1 (6 bases). The CDR3 extends over 17 amino acids. The V end lost 3 bases, the J end lost 9 bases, and 21 bases lay between the germline ends. Germline assignment: CDR1 MGHRA and CDR2 YSYEKL. The CDR3 here is CASSQGMRGAGLSPLHF. The CDR3 bases are TGCGCCAGCAGCCAGGGGATGCGGGGGGCTGGACTTTCACCCCTCCACTTT.

The chain uses TRBV5-1 and TRBJ2-7; 14 bases align to TRBD2. Germline CDR1 SGHRS, CDR2 YFSETQ. This CDR3 contains 17 residues. Unmatched junction bases numbered 6, after V lost 4 bases and J lost 0 bases. The CDR3 protein is CASSKGLAGEGSYEQYF. CDR3 in DNA: TGCGCCAGCAGCAAGGGACTAGCGGGAGAAGGCTCCTACGAGCAGTACTTC.

The chain combines TRBV30 with TRBJ1-2; the match to TRBD1 covers 10 bases. With V trimmed by 3 bases and J by 3 bases, 7 bases remained unmatched. Germline values: CDR1 GTSNPN, CDR2 SVGIG (reference sequence). The CDR3 is 15 amino acids. This CDR3 reads CAWRIAGTGDYGYTF. CDR3 nucleotide sequence: TGTGCCTGGAGGATTGCCGGGACAGGGGACTATGGCTACACCTTC.

CDR3 amino acids: CASSHRDRMNTEAFF. DNA of the CDR3: TGTGCCAGCAGCCACCGGGACAGGATGAACACTGAAGCTTTCTTT. This chain links TRBV3-1 (or the pseudogene TRBV3-2) with TRBJ1-1; the match to TRBD1 covers 8 bases. The length of the CDR3 is 15 residues. J lost 0 bases, V lost 3 bases, and 3 bases had no gene match. Per germline, CDR1 LGHDT and CDR2 YNNKEL (reference sequence).

V gene TRBV25-1 combines with J gene TRBJ2-3; 9 bases are a match to TRBD1. After removal of 6 bases from V and 3 bases from J, the junction contained 10 bases not matched to a gene. Germline loops: CDR1 MGHDK, CDR2 SYGVNS. There are 16 residues in the CDR3. The CDR3 bases are TGTGCCAGCAGCCCTCTAGGGGACAGGGCGACAGATACGCAGTATTTT. Translated, it gives CASSPLGDRATDTQYF.